Below, 17 T cell receptor beta chains from the same sample are listed, as sequenced in a study of cytomegalovirus exposure and HLA in healthy donors. It was with 60 Vbeta and 13 Jbeta primers that the PCR ran. TCRdb's table, derived via immunoSEQ multiplex PCR, lists solely in-frame clones and lacks some. The table includes some 190,000 clones, under 85% detected once. The sample taken for sequencing was PBMCs. These TCRs come from a woman younger than 35 in good health and CMV-seronegative.

This clone came up a few times. The V and J genes are TRBV18 and TRBJ2-5, with D unclear. V dropped 1 base and J dropped 4 bases, with 7 bases sitting between them. The CDR3 has 13 residues. Germline CDR1 reads KGHSH; CDR2 reads LQKENI. CDR3 coding DNA: TGTGCCAGCTCACCACGGCCTGGAGAGACCCAGTACTTC. This encodes CASSPRPGETQYF.

The V gene is TRBV5-1, the J gene TRBJ2-2, with D tentatively TRBD1 (5 bases). Germline lookup yields CDR1 SGHRS and CDR2 YFSETQ. Deletions cut 0 bases from V and 5 bases from J, with 5 bases between. The CDR3 has 13 residues. The CDR3 coding sequence is TGCGCCAGCAGCTTGGCAGGGACCGGGGAGCTGTTTTTT. Residues: CASSLAGTGELFF.

The chain uses TRBV4-1 and TRBJ2-7, with D perhaps TRBD2 (6 bases). Trimming removed 4 bases at V and 3 bases at J, with 16 bases between. Per germline, CDR1 MGHRA and CDR2 YSYEKL. The CDR3 runs to 15 residues. The CDR3 is CASSPGGAGSYEQYF. CDR3 nucleotide sequence: TGCGCCAGCAGCCCCGGCGGGGCGGGCAGCTACGAGCAGTACTTC.

This clone was detected only once. V and J are TRBV6-6 and TRBJ2-1; 7 nucleotides agree with TRBD2. The CDR3 runs 13 residues. V shed 6 bases and J 10 bases; nucleotides not matched to a gene: 9. Per the germline V gene, CDR1 is MNHNY and CDR2 is SVGAGI (reference sequence). This CDR3 is CASRPVTSWEQFF. The CDR3 DNA sequence: TGTGCCAGCAGACCAGTGACTAGCTGGGAGCAGTTCTTC.

A few counts support this clone. The chain carries TRBV6-5 and TRBJ2-5; no definite D call. The J call is in doubt because the DNA end fits TRBJ2-7 better. Germline CDR1 is MNHEY and CDR2 is SVGAGI. The CDR3 has 15 amino acids. For the CDR3, the DNA is TGTGCCAGCAGGTACAAAGCTGGCGACAAGAACGAGCAGTACTTC. Translating gives CASRYKAGDKNEQYF.

V gene TRBV15 combines with J gene TRBJ2-7; TRBD1 aligns across 9 bases. This CDR3 region has 16 residues. Losses at the gene ends were 1 base for V and 5 bases for J; bases not matched to a gene: 9. In germline, CDR1 is LNHNV, CDR2 YYDKDF (reference sequence). The CDR3 protein is CATSRGTGVRGNEQYF. Written as DNA, the CDR3 is TGTGCCACCAGCAGAGGGACAGGGGTACGAGGGAACGAGCAGTACTTC.

This clone was observed a handful of times. The rearrangement joins TRBV9 to TRBJ2-3; 9 bases align to TRBD2. The CDR3 is 16 residues long. J was trimmed by 3 bases and V by 3 bases; bases with no gene match: 8. The germline gives CDR1 SGDLS, CDR2 YYNGEE. DNA for the CDR3: TGTGCCAGCAGCGCCCTAAATAGCGGGGGTACAGATACGCAGTATTTT. Its protein product is CASSALNSGGTDTQYF. Complete variable domain (other parts from reference TRBV9 and TRBJ2-3): DSGVTQTPKHLITATGQRVTLRCSPRSGDLSVYWYQQSLDQGLQFLIQYYNGEERAKGNILERFSAQQFPDLHSELNLSSLELGDSALYFCASSALNSGGTDTQYFGPGTRLTVL.

This chain uses TRBV28 with TRBJ2-3; D is ambiguous. Germline-derived CDR1 and CDR2 are MDHEN and SYDVKM. CDR3 length: 14 amino acids. V was trimmed by 6 bases and J by 1 base, leaving 11 bases between them. The CDR3 DNA reads TGTGCCAGCAGCTCTAACAGAGGCACAGATACGCAGTATTTT. It translates to CASSSNRGTDTQYF.

The rearrangement links TRBV27 to TRBJ2-1, with no clear D. The V end lost 6 bases, the J end lost 0 bases, and 15 bases lay between the germline ends. The CDR3 consists of 16 residues. CDR1 is MNHEY and CDR2 is SMNVEV in the germline V gene (reference sequence). The CDR3 coding sequence is TGTGCCAGCAGCTCGCTCGTAATCGGCTCCTACAATGAGCAGTTCTTC. Protein: CASSSLVIGSYNEQFF.

The rearrangement joins TRBV19 to TRBJ2-3; 9 positions agree with TRBD1. V shed 9 bases and J 5 bases; nucleotides not matched to a gene: 6. This CDR3 comprises 13 residues. The germline V gene encodes CDR1 LNHDA and CDR2 SQIVND (reference sequence). The CDR3 sequence: CASQDRGKDTQYF. The CDR3 bases are TGTGCCAGCCAGGACAGGGGCAAAGATACGCAGTATTTT.

V is TRBV7-2 and J is TRBJ1-1; 7 bases fit TRBD1. The CDR3 spans 14 residues. Germline V gene data show CDR1 as SGHTA and CDR2 as FQGNSA. V lost 7 bases and J lost 11; bases outside the gene matches: 16. The DNA of the CDR3 is TGTGCCAGCATCCCTTCCCGGGACAGAGGGACGGCTTTCTTT. Residues: CASIPSRDRGTAFF.

The V gene is TRBV6-6, the J gene TRBJ2-5; the D gene is possibly TRBD1 (6 bases). The DNA end is a closer match to TRBJ2-7, so the J assignment may be wrong. The CDR3 contains 13 residues. CDR1 and CDR2 from the germline V gene are MNHNY and SVGAGI (reference sequence). The CDR3 bases are TGTGCCAGCAGTTACGAACAGGGCTACGAGCAGTACTTC. Its translation is CASSYEQGYEQYF.

The chain uses TRBV27 and TRBJ1-1; D perhaps matches TRBD1 (6 bases). The CDR3 length is 15 residues. The germline gives CDR1 MNHEY, CDR2 SMNVEV (reference sequence). The V end was cut by 2 bases, the J end by 1 base, with 11 bases between. This CDR3 is CASSLDGTSNTEAFF. The CDR3 DNA follows: TGTGCCAGCAGTTTAGATGGGACATCGAACACTGAAGCTTTCTTT.

The rearrangement uses TRBV5-5 and TRBJ1-5; D unresolved. V was cut by 0 bases and J by 4 bases, with 14 bases left in between. Germline values: CDR1 SGHKS, CDR2 YYEKEE (reference sequence). The CDR3 is made up of 16 amino acids. CDR3 protein: CASSLGAAGGNQPQHF. The DNA for the CDR3 is TGTGCCAGCAGCTTGGGGGCCGCGGGCGGGAATCAGCCCCAGCATTTT.

The chain carries TRBV4-3 and TRBJ2-1; 13 bases are a match to TRBD2. J gave up 3 bases and V 6 bases, and 5 bases lay outside the gene matches. Germline V gives CDR1 LGHNA, CDR2 YSLEER. The CDR3 is made up of 16 amino acids. The CDR3 is CASRSGLAGLYNEQFF. CDR3 DNA: TGCGCCAGCAGATCGGGACTAGCGGGGCTCTACAATGAGCAGTTCTTC.

The chain couples TRBV5-4 to TRBJ1-3; 7 bases map to TRBD1. This CDR3 spans 14 amino acids. Per the germline V gene, CDR1 is SGHNT and CDR2 is YYREEE (reference sequence). The J segment lost 3 bases and the V segment lost 5 bases, leaving 5 bases of the junction unmatched. For the CDR3, the DNA is TGTGCCAGCAGGACGACAGGGCTTGGAAACACCATATATTTT. Protein: CASRTTGLGNTIYF.

J is TRBJ1-1 and V is TRBV15; perhaps TRBD1 as D (6 bases). V was cut by 2 bases and J by 4 bases, with 11 bases left in between. Germline-derived CDR1 and CDR2 are LNHNV and YYDKDF (reference sequence). The CDR3 is 14 amino acids. CDR3 in amino acids: CATSRSTGATEAFF. CDR3 DNA sequence: TGTGCCACCAGCAGATCGACAGGTGCCACTGAAGCTTTCTTT.